The next 7 T cell receptor beta chains were all read from a single sample in a study of blood T cell repertoires in COVID-19. Data came from immunoSEQ multiplex PCR; TCRdb stores just in-frame clones and leaves some out. The sample has 250,000 or so clones, about 85% seen once. The sequencing sample was made of PBMCs or T cells enriched from blood (not recorded which). The receptors originated from a man aged 30 to 45 who had recovered from COVID-19.

The chain links TRBV4-3 to TRBJ1-3; TRBD1 matches 11 bases. In germline, CDR1 is LGHNA, CDR2 YSLEER. The CDR3 is 16 residues long. V was clipped by 0 bases and J by 8 bases; unmatched bases: 6. The CDR3 DNA is TGCGCCAGCAGCCAAGAGAGGACAGGGGGCAGACACACCATATATTTT. Amino acid sequence: CASSQERTGGRHTIYF.

This chain uses TRBV5-4 with TRBJ2-1; a possible D gene is TRBD2 (5 bases). The CDR3 is 14 residues long. Trimming cost V 6 bases and J 0 bases, with 10 bases left between them. Germline loops: CDR1 SGHNT, CDR2 YYREEE (reference sequence). CDR3 residues: CASTAGSSYNEQFF. The CDR3 region has the DNA TGTGCCAGCACCGCGGGTAGCTCCTACAATGAGCAGTTCTTC.

The genes are TRBV28 and TRBJ2-5, with D unclear. The CDR3 covers 12 residues. Germline V gene sequence: CDR1 MDHEN, CDR2 SYDVKM. The V end was cut by 5 bases, the J end by 2 bases, with 6 bases between. The CDR3 bases are TGTGCCAGCAGTATTCTACAAGAGACCCAGTACTTC. Protein sequence: CASSILQETQYF.

The rearrangement joins TRBV7-2 to TRBJ1-5, with 7 bases fitting TRBD1. There are 14 residues in the CDR3. Germline-derived CDR1 and CDR2 are SGHTA and FQGNSA. Trimming at V came to 1 base and at J to 8 bases, leaving 5 bases not matched to a gene. Written as DNA, the CDR3 is TGTGCCAGCAGCTTAGTAGGGGGCGCGGAGCCCCAGCATTTT. It yields the protein CASSLVGGAEPQHF. Together with reference TRBV7-2 and TRBJ1-5, the CDR3 gives the full variable domain: GAGVSQSPSNKVTEKGKDVELRCDPISGHTALYWYRQSLGQGLEFLIYFQGNSAPDKSGLPSDRFSAERTGGSVSTLTIQRTQQEDSAVYLCASSLVGGAEPQHFGDGTRLSIL.

The rearrangement uses TRBV9 and TRBJ1-1; D gene ambiguous. Trimming pared 0 bases from V and 3 bases from J, leaving 6 bases between. The CDR3 is 13 residues long. Germline CDR1 and CDR2: SGDLS and YYNGEE. The CDR3 protein is CASSVELYTEAFF. CDR3 in DNA: TGTGCCAGCAGCGTAGAATTATACACTGAAGCTTTCTTT. The variable domain in full, completed from reference TRBV9 and TRBJ1-1, reads DSGVTQTPKHLITATGQRVTLRCSPRSGDLSVYWYQQSLDQGLQFLIQYYNGEERAKGNILERFSAQQFPDLHSELNLSSLELGDSALYFCASSVELYTEAFFGQGTRLTVV.

This chain connects TRBV7-9 to TRBJ1-5; 8 bases align to TRBD1. CDR1 and CDR2 from the germline V gene are SEHNR and FQNEAQ (reference sequence). V shed 5 bases, J shed 6 bases, and the junction held 12 bases outside the gene matches. The CDR3 sequence is 16 residues long. This CDR3 reads CASSAYDRGLAQPQHF. CDR3 DNA: TGTGCCAGCAGCGCATACGACAGGGGTCTTGCTCAGCCCCAGCATTTT.

V is TRBV13 and J is TRBJ1-1; D unresolved. This CDR3 is built from 12 residues. Germline-derived CDR1 and CDR2 are PRHDT and FYEKMQ (reference sequence). Trimming left V 5 bases short and J 2 bases short, with 6 bases between. The CDR3 spells CASSPVNTEAFF. CDR3 in DNA: TGTGCCAGCAGCCCCGTCAACACTGAAGCTTTCTTT.